The 8 T cell receptor beta chains given below trace back to one sample, sequenced in a study of blood T cell repertoires in COVID-19. Generated by immunoSEQ multiplex PCR, the TCRdb table keeps only in-frame clones and is missing some. The table has around 480,000 clones, around 87% seen once; the top ten hold about 0.7%. Sequencing was done on a sample of PBMCs or T cells enriched from blood (not recorded which). The receptors here all came from a woman in her late teens or twenties who had recovered from COVID-19.

The chain recombines TRBV5-5 with TRBJ1-2; possibly TRBD1 for D (6 bases). The CDR3 is 16 amino acids. Germline V CDR1 and CDR2: SGHKS, YYEKEE (reference sequence). The V end was cut by 0 bases, the J end by 5 bases, with 17 bases between. CDR3 residues: CASSLGLQGLGYGYTF. The CDR3 DNA sequence: TGTGCCAGCAGCTTGGGGTTACAGGGCTTAGGGTATGGCTACACCTTC.

This chain joins TRBV11-2 and TRBJ2-3; 8 nucleotides align to TRBD1. Trimming took 5 bases from V and 4 from J; bases not matched to a gene: 11. The CDR3 length is 16 residues. CDR1 is SGHAT, CDR2 FQNNGV, per germline. CDR3 residues: CASSDFKTGEPDTQYF. CDR3 nucleotide sequence: TGTGCCAGCAGCGACTTCAAGACAGGGGAGCCAGATACGCAGTATTTT.

This chain joins TRBV4-1 and TRBJ1-5, with D hard to call. Germline CDR1 and CDR2: MGHRA and YSYEKL. This CDR3 has 12 amino acids. The ends were cut back, 2 bases at V and 5 bases at J, with 4 bases in the middle. CDR3 bases: TGCGCCAGCAGCCAACCTTATCAGCCCCAGCATTTT. Amino acids: CASSQPYQPQHF.

V gene TRBV4-1 combines with J gene TRBJ2-5, with 11 nucleotides matching TRBD1. Germline values: CDR1 MGHRA, CDR2 YSYEKL. The CDR3 sequence is 17 residues long. J gave up 5 bases and V 3 bases, and 11 bases lay outside the gene matches. The CDR3 protein is CASSHPGGTGGVETQYF. CDR3 nucleotide sequence: TGCGCCAGCAGCCACCCCGGTGGGACAGGGGGGGTGGAGACCCAGTACTTC.

The chain combines TRBV19 with TRBJ2-5, with 10 bases identical to TRBD2. J gave up 5 bases and V 6 bases, and 9 bases lay outside the gene matches. This CDR3 region has 15 residues. Per germline, CDR1 LNHDA and CDR2 SQIVND (reference sequence). CDR3 amino acids: CASSLLAGGVETQYF. The CDR3 DNA is TGTGCCAGTAGCCTATTAGCGGGGGGAGTGGAGACCCAGTACTTC.

The chain employs TRBV10-3 and TRBJ2-2, with 10 bases identical to TRBD2. The CDR3 extends over 14 amino acids. The V and J ends lost 10 bases and 4 bases, in that order; junction bases with no gene match: 6. In germline, CDR1 is ENHRY, CDR2 SYGVKD. CDR3 DNA: TGTGCCACCAGCGGGGGGGGTGCCACCGGGGAGCTGTTTTTT. Protein sequence: CATSGGGATGELFF.

The chain carries TRBV30 and TRBJ2-3; tentative D call: TRBD2 (6 bases). CDR1 and CDR2 (germline): GTSNPN, SVGIG (reference sequence). The CDR3 covers 13 residues. V was clipped by 4 bases and J by 4 bases, with 12 bases between them. The CDR3, as DNA: TGTGCCTGGACGGGAGCTCCCTCAGATACGCAGTATTTT. Its translation: CAWTGAPSDTQYF.

The rearrangement links TRBV5-1 to TRBJ2-7; 7 bases agree with TRBD1. CDR1 is SGHRS and CDR2 is YFSETQ in the germline V gene. This CDR3 comprises 15 residues. Trimming cost V 6 bases and J 2 bases; bases outside gene matches: 11. The CDR3 nucleotides read TGCGCCAGCATGCCATCGACAGGGCAGCCCTACGAGCAGTACTTC. Translation gives CASMPSTGQPYEQYF.